This TCR beta chain appears in the sequencing data of a study of T cell repertoires in cytomegalovirus infection. Study-wide background: Epitope selection comprised recently identified HLA-C-restricted CMV epitopes and well-studied HLA-B-restricted CMV epitopes.

To note about this clonotype: Its antigen is as yet unknown.

In germline, CDR1 is SGHTA, CDR2 FQGTGA. The CDR3 sequence is 14 residues long. Trimming shortened V by 5 bases and J by 6 bases, and 16 bases separated the two germline ends. TCRdb independently ran MiXCR on the reads; one entry per CDR3 protein. The sample consists of about 89,000 distinct CDR3 sequences, 29% of them appearing once. The study, taken as a whole, reports: CMV-specific TCR beta clonotypes restricted by HLA-C dominated the ex vivo response.

The input for sequencing was CD8+ T cells from cultured PBMCs, taken from culture after CMV antigen stimulation. The J gene is TRBJ1-1, the V gene TRBV7-3, with D possibly matching TRBD1 (6 bases). The receptor's source is a human donor in good health (CMV status not recorded). Some clones in this sample may be carry-over from other donors' samples. The DNA for the CDR3 is TGTGCCAGCAGCCCGAAGGGGGGATTGGCTGAAGCTTTCTTT. Protein product: CASSPKGGLAEAFF.